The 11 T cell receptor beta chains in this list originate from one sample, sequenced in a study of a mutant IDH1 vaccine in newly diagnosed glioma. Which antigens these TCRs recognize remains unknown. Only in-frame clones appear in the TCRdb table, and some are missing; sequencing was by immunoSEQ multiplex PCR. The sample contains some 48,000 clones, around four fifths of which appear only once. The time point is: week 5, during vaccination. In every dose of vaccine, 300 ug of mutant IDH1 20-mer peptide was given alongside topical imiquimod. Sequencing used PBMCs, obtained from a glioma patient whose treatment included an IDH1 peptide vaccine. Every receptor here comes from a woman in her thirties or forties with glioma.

CDR3 region: CASTRQGRVNQPQHF. The CDR3, as DNA: TGTGCCAGTACCAGACAGGGTAGGGTCAATCAGCCCCAGCATTTT. V usage is TRBV19 and J usage is TRBJ1-5; 7 bases match TRBD1. The ends lost 7 bases at V and 3 bases at J; junction bases unmatched: 9. Germline lookup yields CDR1 LNHDA and CDR2 SQIVND (reference sequence). This CDR3 is 15 amino acids long.

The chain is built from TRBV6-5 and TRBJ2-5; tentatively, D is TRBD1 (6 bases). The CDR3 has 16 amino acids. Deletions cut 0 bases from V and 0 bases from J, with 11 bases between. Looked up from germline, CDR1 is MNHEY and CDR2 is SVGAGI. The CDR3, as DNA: TGTGCCAGCAGTTACTCGGTAGACAGGTACCAAGAGACCCAGTACTTC. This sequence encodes CASSYSVDRYQETQYF.

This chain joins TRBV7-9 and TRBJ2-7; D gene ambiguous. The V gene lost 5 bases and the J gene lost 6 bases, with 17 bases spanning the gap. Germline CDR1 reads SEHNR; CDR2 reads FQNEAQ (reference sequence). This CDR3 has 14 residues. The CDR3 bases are TGTGCCAGCAGCCCGGACGAAGGCAGGAGCGAGCAGTACTTC. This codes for CASSPDEGRSEQYF.

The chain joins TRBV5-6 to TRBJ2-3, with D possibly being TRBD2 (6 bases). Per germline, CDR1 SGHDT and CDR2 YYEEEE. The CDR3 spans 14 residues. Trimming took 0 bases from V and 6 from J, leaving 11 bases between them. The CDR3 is CASSLAGGVDTQYF. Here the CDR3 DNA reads TGTGCCAGCAGCTTGGCCGGGGGTGTTGATACGCAGTATTTT. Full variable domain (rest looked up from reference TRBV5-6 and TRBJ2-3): DAGVTQSPTHLIKTRGQQVTLRCSPKSGHDTVSWYQQALGQGPQFIFQYYEEEERQRGNFPDRFSGHQFPNYSSELNVNALLLGDSALYLCASSLAGGVDTQYFGPGTRLTVL.

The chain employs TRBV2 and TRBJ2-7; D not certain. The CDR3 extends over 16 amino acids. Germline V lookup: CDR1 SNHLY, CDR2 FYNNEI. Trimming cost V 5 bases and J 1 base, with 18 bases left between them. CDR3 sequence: CASSFYIGPTSYEQYF. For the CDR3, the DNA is TGTGCCAGCAGTTTTTATATAGGCCCAACATCCTACGAGCAGTACTTC.

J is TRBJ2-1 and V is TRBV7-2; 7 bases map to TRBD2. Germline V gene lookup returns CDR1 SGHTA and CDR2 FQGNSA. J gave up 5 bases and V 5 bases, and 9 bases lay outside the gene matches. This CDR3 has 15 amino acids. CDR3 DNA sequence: TGTGCCAGCAGCCTCTTGGGACTACGAGACAATGAGCAGTTCTTC. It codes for CASSLLGLRDNEQFF. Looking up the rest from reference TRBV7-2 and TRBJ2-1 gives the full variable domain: GAGVSQSPSNKVTEKGKDVELRCDPISGHTALYWYRQSLGQGLEFLIYFQGNSAPDKSGLPSDRFSAERTGGSVSTLTIQRTQQEDSAVYLCASSLLGLRDNEQFFGPGTRLTVL.

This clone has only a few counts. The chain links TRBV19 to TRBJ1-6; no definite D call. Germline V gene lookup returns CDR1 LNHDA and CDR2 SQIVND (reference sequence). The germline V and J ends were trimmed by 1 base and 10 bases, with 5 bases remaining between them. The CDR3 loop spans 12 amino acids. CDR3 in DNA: TGTGCCAGTAGTATAGCGAAATCACCCCTCCACTTT. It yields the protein CASSIAKSPLHF.

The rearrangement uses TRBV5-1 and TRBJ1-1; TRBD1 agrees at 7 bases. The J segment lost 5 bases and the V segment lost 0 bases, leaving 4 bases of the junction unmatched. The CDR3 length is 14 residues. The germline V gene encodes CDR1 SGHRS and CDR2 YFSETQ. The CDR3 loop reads CASSLGQGFTEAFF. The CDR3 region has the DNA TGCGCCAGCAGCTTGGGACAGGGTTTTACTGAAGCTTTCTTT.

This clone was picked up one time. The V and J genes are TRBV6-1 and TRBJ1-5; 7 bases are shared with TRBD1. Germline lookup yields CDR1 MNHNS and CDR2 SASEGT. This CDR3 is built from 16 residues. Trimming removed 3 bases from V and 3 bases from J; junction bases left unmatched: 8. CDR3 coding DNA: TGTGCCAGCAGTGATGGGGCAGGGGGGTTCAATCAGCCCCAGCATTTT. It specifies CASSDGAGGFNQPQHF.

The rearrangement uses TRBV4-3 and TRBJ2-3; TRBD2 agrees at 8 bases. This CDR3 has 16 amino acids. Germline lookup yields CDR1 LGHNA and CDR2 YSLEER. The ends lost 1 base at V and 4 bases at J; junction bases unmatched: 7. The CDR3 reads CASSQVGGGPADTQYF. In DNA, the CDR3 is TGCGCCAGCAGCCAAGTGGGCGGGGGGCCCGCAGATACGCAGTATTTT.

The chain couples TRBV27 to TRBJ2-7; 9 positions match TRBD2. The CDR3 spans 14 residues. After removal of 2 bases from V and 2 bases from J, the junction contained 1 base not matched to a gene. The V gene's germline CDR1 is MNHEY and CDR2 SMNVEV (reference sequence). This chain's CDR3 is CASSLAGGTYEQYF. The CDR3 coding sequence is TGTGCCAGCAGTTTAGCGGGGGGGACCTACGAGCAGTACTTC.